A selection of T cell receptor beta chains follows, all from one sample in a study of cytomegalovirus exposure and HLA in healthy donors. Produced via immunoSEQ multiplex PCR; TCRdb's table is partial and in-frame only. The sample lists approximately 120,000 clones, around 75% occurring once. Sample: PBMCs. The receptors stem from a woman in her fifties or sixties in good health and CMV-seronegative. Both conserved end residues are part of each CDR3. D genes are given only for firm matches. Clone size appears in some rows only: once, few, many, or a class for an expanded clone.

d_gene	v_gene	abundance	j_gene	CDR3aa	CDR3nt
NA	TRBV27	NA	TRBJ1-6	CASSPFTGQSPLHF	TGTGCCAGCAGTCCTTTTACAGGGCAATCACCCCTCCACTTT
TRBD2	TRBV7-9	NA	TRBJ2-5	CASRPGGGETQYF	TGTGCCAGCCGGCCGGGAGGCGGGGAGACCCAGTACTTC
NA	TRBV10-3	few	TRBJ2-2	CAISESTFKHTGELFF	TGTGCCATCAGTGAAAGCACTTTTAAGCACACCGGGGAGCTGTTTTTT
NA	TRBV2	NA	TRBJ1-6	CASSFQGFNHF	TGTGCCAGCAGTTTTCAGGGTTTCAATCACTTT
NA	TRBV5-6	NA	TRBJ1-2	CASRGAGYGYTF	TGTGCCAGCAGGGGGGCCGGATATGGCTACACCTTC
NA	TRBV19	few	TRBJ2-2	CASSILTGELFF	TGTGCCAGTAGTATTTTAACCGGGGAGCTGTTTTTT
TRBD1	TRBV5-1	NA	TRBJ2-6	CASSYRTGGSRANVLTF	TGCGCCAGCAGCTACCGGACAGGGGGCTCAAGAGCCAACGTCCTGACTTTC
NA	TRBV9	NA	TRBJ1-1	CASSVGHLSVNTEAFF	TGTGCCAGCAGCGTAGGACATTTATCGGTGAACACTGAAGCTTTCTTT
NA	TRBV28	NA	TRBJ2-7	CASRPGGGSLYEQYF	TGTGCCAGCAGGCCGGGGGGCGGGAGTCTCTACGAGCAGTACTTC
NA	TRBV29-1	NA	TRBJ1-2	CSARDKDNYGYTF	TGCAGCGCCCGGGACAAAGATAACTATGGCTACACCTTC
NA	TRBV30	NA	TRBJ1-5	CAWSRGMYGNQPQHF	TGTGCCTGGAGTCGGGGAATGTATGGCAATCAGCCCCAGCATTTT
NA	TRBV30	NA	TRBJ1-6	CAWAGGSSYNSPLHF	TGTGCCTGGGCGGGCGGGAGCTCCTATAATTCACCCCTCCACTTT
NA	TRBV19	once	TRBJ2-1	CASKLAIGNEQFF	TGTGCCAGTAAACTAGCAATAGGCAATGAGCAGTTCTTC
NA	TRBV28	NA	TRBJ1-2	CASSLRGGRLGYTF	TGTGCCAGCAGTTTACGGGGGGGCCGCTTGGGCTACACCTTC
NA	TRBV28	once	TRBJ2-7	CASSLVTREQYF	TGTGCCAGCAGTTTAGTTACGCGCGAGCAGTACTTC
NA	TRBV4-2	few	TRBJ2-6	CASSQGVLTPSGANVLTF	TGTGCCAGCAGCCAAGGTGTACTAACACCCTCTGGGGCCAACGTCCTGACTTTC
TRBD2	TRBV27	NA	TRBJ2-1	CASSLSRGLVGHEQFF	TGTGCCAGCAGTTTATCGAGGGGACTAGTAGGCCATGAGCAGTTCTTC
NA	TRBV28	once	TRBJ2-1	CASRLYNEQFF	TGTGCCAGCAGACTCTACAATGAGCAGTTCTTC
TRBD2	TRBV5-6	NA	TRBJ2-1	CASSLLAGTYNEQFF	TGTGCCAGCAGCTTGCTAGCGGGCACCTACAATGAGCAGTTCTTC
NA	TRBV7-2	NA	TRBJ1-1	CASSSHRDTEAFF	TGTGCCAGCAGCTCCCACAGGGACACTGAAGCTTTCTTT
TRBD1	TRBV7-9	NA	TRBJ1-1	CASSPGQGMNTEAFF	TGTGCCAGCAGCCCGGGACAGGGCATGAACACTGAAGCTTTCTTT
TRBD1	TRBV28	once	TRBJ2-7	CASQRQGPYEQYF	TGTGCCAGCCAGCGACAGGGACCCTACGAGCAGTACTTC
TRBD1	TRBV19	few	TRBJ1-2	CASSTEGQGGYGYTF	TGTGCCAGTAGTACAGAGGGACAGGGGGGCTATGGCTACACCTTC
NA	TRBV7-9	once	TRBJ2-2	CSSSLSSGELFF	TGTTCCAGCAGCCTTTCGAGCGGGGAGCTGTTTTTT
NA	TRBV27	NA	TRBJ2-7	CASSVTYHYEQYF	TGTGCCAGCAGTGTCACCTATCACTACGAGCAGTACTTC
NA	TRBV7-2	NA	TRBJ2-5	CASSEIVTQYF	TGTGCCAGCAGCGAGATTGTGACCCAGTACTTC
TRBD2	TRBV15	NA	TRBJ2-1	CATSGLLWTSGRLDEQFF	TGTGCCACCAGCGGCTTATTGTGGACTAGCGGGAGGCTTGATGAGCAGTTCTTC
NA	TRBV6-1	NA	TRBJ2-7	CASSQLGLLGEQYF	TGTGCCAGCAGTCAATTGGGACTCCTCGGGGAGCAGTACTTC
NA	TRBV7-6	NA	TRBJ2-4	CASSLVGPGGGGENIQYF	TGTGCCAGCAGCTTAGTAGGACCAGGGGGAGGTGGGGAAAACATTCAGTACTTC
TRBD2	TRBV7-3	NA	TRBJ2-1	CASSLTREAHNEQFF	TGTGCCAGCAGCTTAACGCGGGAGGCCCACAATGAGCAGTTCTTC
NA	TRBV19	NA	TRBJ2-1	CASSIAGNEQFF	TGTGCCAGTAGTATTGCAGGGAATGAGCAGTTCTTC
TRBD2	TRBV9	NA	TRBJ2-7	CASSPSFGTTYEQYF	TGTGCCAGCAGCCCGAGCTTTGGGACTACCTACGAGCAGTACTTC
TRBD2	TRBV14	NA	TRBJ2-7	CASSQDGASGRTREQYF	TGTGCCAGCAGCCAAGATGGGGCTAGCGGGAGGACTAGGGAGCAGTACTTC
TRBD1	TRBV28	NA	TRBJ1-6	CASKRQGNSPLHF	TGTGCCAGCAAAAGACAGGGTAATTCACCCCTCCACTTT
TRBD1	TRBV7-9	NA	TRBJ2-5	CASRGQGGETQYF	TGTGCCAGCAGAGGACAGGGTGGCGAGACCCAGTACTTC
TRBD1	TRBV25-1	NA	TRBJ1-1	CASNPTGRTEAFF	TGTGCCAGCAATCCGACAGGGAGAACTGAAGCTTTCTTT
NA	TRBV23-1	NA	TRBJ1-1	CASSQSPSRGLNTEAFF	TGCGCCAGCAGTCAATCGCCGTCTCGCGGCTTGAACACTGAAGCTTTCTTT
TRBD2	TRBV19	NA	TRBJ2-1	CASAQGSSGNNEQFF	TGTGCCAGCGCCCAGGGATCTAGCGGAAACAATGAGCAGTTCTTC
NA	TRBV21-1	NA	TRBJ2-2	CASSPSGAGQGWPGELFF	TGTGCCAGCAGCCCCAGCGGGGCGGGACAGGGCTGGCCCGGGGAGCTGTTTTTT
TRBD2	TRBV14	NA	TRBJ2-3	CASSQAEGTILKNADTQYF	TGTGCCAGCAGCCAAGCTGAAGGGACTATCCTCAAAAACGCAGATACGCAGTATTTT
TRBD2	TRBV7-3	NA	TRBJ2-3	CASRRSGTSGSITQYF	TGTGCCAGCAGGAGGAGCGGGACTAGCGGGAGTATAACGCAGTATTTT
NA	TRBV9	NA	TRBJ1-3	CASSKRGGSGNTIYF	TGTGCCAGCAGCAAACGAGGGGGCTCTGGAAACACCATATATTTT
TRBD2	TRBV4-2	NA	TRBJ2-1	CASSPRLTSGSPYNEQFF	TGTGCCAGCAGCCCCCGCTTGACTAGCGGGAGTCCCTACAATGAGCAGTTCTTC
TRBD2	TRBV30	NA	TRBJ2-7	CAWSVSSGISEQYF	TGTGCCTGGAGTGTGAGTAGCGGGATTAGCGAGCAGTACTTC
TRBD2	TRBV5-1	NA	TRBJ2-1	CASSLGLAESSYNEQFF	TGCGCCAGCAGCTTGGGACTAGCGGAGAGCTCCTACAATGAGCAGTTCTTC
TRBD2	TRBV5-1	NA	TRBJ2-5	CASSLTGLAGQETQYF	TGCGCCAGCAGCTTGACAGGACTAGCGGGACAAGAGACCCAGTACTTC
NA	TRBV7-2	NA	TRBJ2-7	CASSWGNYEQYF	TGTGCCAGCAGCTGGGGCAACTACGAGCAGTACTTC
TRBD2	TRBV6-1	NA	TRBJ2-1	CASSEVPAGPYNEQFF	TGTGCCAGCAGTGAAGTGCCAGCGGGGCCCTACAATGAGCAGTTCTTC
NA	TRBV7-9	NA	TRBJ2-1	CASSLRSYNEQFF	TGTGCCAGCAGCTTACGGTCATACAATGAGCAGTTCTTC
NA	TRBV14	NA	TRBJ1-2	CASTPGHGIDYTF	TGTGCCAGCACCCCGGGACACGGAATTGACTACACCTTC
NA	TRBV5-6	NA	TRBJ2-1	CASSLMGADNEQFF	TGTGCCAGCAGTCTTATGGGGGCGGACAATGAGCAGTTCTTC